These T cell receptor beta chains were read from a single sample in a study of siplizumab effects on memory and regulatory T cells. Generated by immunoSEQ multiplex PCR, the TCRdb table keeps only in-frame clones and is missing some. The data show under 140,000 clones, roughly 90% seen once. The specimen was CD4+ T cells sorted from blood. The receptors shown here come from a human donor in good health. Both conserved end residues are part of each CDR3. Fields, in order: clone size, J gene, V gene, D gene, CDR3 DNA, CDR3 protein. A D gene is named only where the DNA matches it firmly. Clone size, where shown, is once, few, many, or a class for clones that have expanded.

clone size: -
J gene: TRBJ2-3
V gene: TRBV2
D gene: -
CDR3 DNA: TGTGCCAGCAGGCGGGGGCCCACAGATACGCAGTATTTT
CDR3 protein: CASRRGPTDTQYF

clone size: -
J gene: TRBJ1-1
V gene: TRBV5-5
D gene: -
CDR3 DNA: TGTGCCAGCAGCTTGGAACAGCCGAACACTGAAGCTTTCTTT
CDR3 protein: CASSLEQPNTEAFF

clone size: -
J gene: TRBJ2-1
V gene: TRBV7-3
D gene: TRBD2
CDR3 DNA: TGTGCCAGCAGCTCCACTAGCGGGTATTACAATGAGCAGTTCTTC
CDR3 protein: CASSSTSGYYNEQFF

clone size: -
J gene: TRBJ2-6
V gene: TRBV6-6
D gene: -
CDR3 DNA: TGTGCCAGCAGTTACTCTACAGGGTTCGTCCTGACTTTC
CDR3 protein: CASSYSTGFVLTF

clone size: once
J gene: TRBJ2-1
V gene: TRBV19
D gene: TRBD1
CDR3 DNA: TGTGCCAGTAGTATTGGACAGGCCCTGAGAGCCTATGAGCAGTTCTTC
CDR3 protein: CASSIGQALRAYEQFF

clone size: -
J gene: TRBJ1-2
V gene: TRBV19
D gene: -
CDR3 DNA: TGTGCCAGTAGTATGGGAACTTACTATGGCTACACCTTC
CDR3 protein: CASSMGTYYGYTF

clone size: -
J gene: TRBJ1-1
V gene: TRBV5-1
D gene: -
CDR3 DNA: TGCGCCAGCAGCTTGGACGTGAACACTGAAGCTTTCTTT
CDR3 protein: CASSLDVNTEAFF

clone size: -
J gene: TRBJ2-2
V gene: TRBV5-1
D gene: TRBD1
CDR3 DNA: TGCGCCAGCAGCTTGACAGGGGGCACGGGCGGGGAGCTGTTTTTT
CDR3 protein: CASSLTGGTGGELFF

clone size: -
J gene: TRBJ2-1
V gene: TRBV10-1
D gene: TRBD2
CDR3 DNA: TGCGCCAGCAGTGAGTCGAGACTAGCGGGGGGGTACAATGAGCAGTTCTTC
CDR3 protein: CASSESRLAGGYNEQFF

clone size: once
J gene: TRBJ1-4
V gene: TRBV5-5
D gene: -
CDR3 DNA: TGTGCCAGCAGCTTGGCGGTCGAAAGACGTGAAAAACTGTTTTTT
CDR3 protein: CASSLAVERREKLFF

clone size: -
J gene: TRBJ1-1
V gene: TRBV29-1
D gene: -
CDR3 DNA: TGCAGCGCTGCTACCGGGAGGAACACTGAAGCTTTCTTT
CDR3 protein: CSAATGRNTEAFF

clone size: -
J gene: TRBJ2-2
V gene: TRBV7-2
D gene: -
CDR3 DNA: TGTGCCAGCAGCTTAGCCCCCCGGGGGACGAACACCGGGGAGCTGTTTTTT
CDR3 protein: CASSLAPRGTNTGELFF

clone size: -
J gene: TRBJ2-2
V gene: TRBV27
D gene: TRBD1
CDR3 DNA: TGTGCCAGCAGTCTAGGGACAGGCAGGGGTCCCGGGGAGCTGTTTTTT
CDR3 protein: CASSLGTGRGPGELFF

clone size: -
J gene: TRBJ1-5
V gene: TRBV5-4
D gene: -
CDR3 DNA: TGTGCCAGCAGCCCGGGGGTGGGGAGCAATCAGCCCCAGCATTTT
CDR3 protein: CASSPGVGSNQPQHF

clone size: -
J gene: TRBJ2-5
V gene: TRBV7-8
D gene: -
CDR3 DNA: TGTGCCAGCAGCTCAGTGACGGGTCGGGAGACCCAGTACTTC
CDR3 protein: CASSSVTGRETQYF

clone size: -
J gene: TRBJ2-7
V gene: TRBV5-1
D gene: -
CDR3 DNA: TGCGCCAGCAGCTTGGGGGGGTACGAGCAGTACTTC
CDR3 protein: CASSLGGYEQYF

clone size: -
J gene: TRBJ2-1
V gene: TRBV6-1
D gene: -
CDR3 DNA: TGTGCCAGCAGTGAAGGTAAGGGAGCCTACAATGAGCAGTTCTTC
CDR3 protein: CASSEGKGAYNEQFF

clone size: -
J gene: TRBJ1-1
V gene: TRBV27
D gene: -
CDR3 DNA: TGTGCCAGCAGTTTATATGTGAACACTGAAGCTTTCTTT
CDR3 protein: CASSLYVNTEAFF

clone size: -
J gene: TRBJ2-7
V gene: TRBV5-6
D gene: -
CDR3 DNA: TGTGCCAGCAGCTTAGGCGGCGGTTCCTACGAGCAGTACTTC
CDR3 protein: CASSLGGGSYEQYF

clone size: -
J gene: TRBJ1-1
V gene: TRBV7-2
D gene: -
CDR3 DNA: TGTGCCAGCAGCTTATTTACAGGGCTCACTGAAGCTTTCTTT
CDR3 protein: CASSLFTGLTEAFF

clone size: -
J gene: TRBJ2-1
V gene: TRBV29-1
D gene: -
CDR3 DNA: TGCAGCGTTGAATCTTGGGGCTACAATGAGCAGTTCTTC
CDR3 protein: CSVESWGYNEQFF

clone size: few
J gene: TRBJ1-3
V gene: TRBV5-6
D gene: -
CDR3 DNA: TGTGCCAGCAGCTCGGGACTGAGCTCTGGAAACACCATATATTTT
CDR3 protein: CASSSGLSSGNTIYF

clone size: -
J gene: TRBJ1-1
V gene: TRBV27
D gene: -
CDR3 DNA: TGTGCCAGCAGTTTATCTAAGAACACTGAAGCTTTCTTT
CDR3 protein: CASSLSKNTEAFF

clone size: once
J gene: TRBJ1-1
V gene: TRBV6-1
D gene: -
CDR3 DNA: TGTGCCAGCAGTGAACATATGAACACTGAAGCTTTCTTT
CDR3 protein: CASSEHMNTEAFF

clone size: -
J gene: TRBJ2-7
V gene: TRBV2
D gene: TRBD2
CDR3 DNA: TGTGCCAGCACGCAGTCTAGCGGGAGCTCCTACGAGCAGTACTTC
CDR3 protein: CASTQSSGSSYEQYF

clone size: -
J gene: TRBJ2-1
V gene: TRBV7-2
D gene: TRBD2
CDR3 DNA: TGTGCCAGCAGCCCGTTAGCGGGGGGACACTACAATGAGCAGTTCTTC
CDR3 protein: CASSPLAGGHYNEQFF

clone size: -
J gene: TRBJ1-2
V gene: TRBV27
D gene: -
CDR3 DNA: TGTGCCAGCAGTGAACAGGGAAATGGCTACACCTTC
CDR3 protein: CASSEQGNGYTF

clone size: once
J gene: TRBJ1-4
V gene: TRBV6-5
D gene: TRBD1
CDR3 DNA: TGTGCCAGCAGTTACTCGGGGACAGACGTGAATGAAAAACTGTTTTTT
CDR3 protein: CASSYSGTDVNEKLFF

clone size: -
J gene: TRBJ1-1
V gene: TRBV5-6
D gene: TRBD1
CDR3 DNA: TGTGCCAGCGGGACATACAGTAAGGGGGCGAGAGACACTGAAGCTTTCTTT
CDR3 protein: CASGTYSKGARDTEAFF

clone size: -
J gene: TRBJ2-7
V gene: TRBV27
D gene: TRBD2
CDR3 DNA: TGTGCCAGCAGTCCCCTCTGGGCGGGAGAGAGGTACGAGCAGTACTTC
CDR3 protein: CASSPLWAGERYEQYF

clone size: -
J gene: TRBJ2-5
V gene: TRBV5-1
D gene: TRBD2
CDR3 DNA: TGCGCCAGCAGCTGGACTAGCGGGGGGTCTGAGACCCAGTACTTC
CDR3 protein: CASSWTSGGSETQYF